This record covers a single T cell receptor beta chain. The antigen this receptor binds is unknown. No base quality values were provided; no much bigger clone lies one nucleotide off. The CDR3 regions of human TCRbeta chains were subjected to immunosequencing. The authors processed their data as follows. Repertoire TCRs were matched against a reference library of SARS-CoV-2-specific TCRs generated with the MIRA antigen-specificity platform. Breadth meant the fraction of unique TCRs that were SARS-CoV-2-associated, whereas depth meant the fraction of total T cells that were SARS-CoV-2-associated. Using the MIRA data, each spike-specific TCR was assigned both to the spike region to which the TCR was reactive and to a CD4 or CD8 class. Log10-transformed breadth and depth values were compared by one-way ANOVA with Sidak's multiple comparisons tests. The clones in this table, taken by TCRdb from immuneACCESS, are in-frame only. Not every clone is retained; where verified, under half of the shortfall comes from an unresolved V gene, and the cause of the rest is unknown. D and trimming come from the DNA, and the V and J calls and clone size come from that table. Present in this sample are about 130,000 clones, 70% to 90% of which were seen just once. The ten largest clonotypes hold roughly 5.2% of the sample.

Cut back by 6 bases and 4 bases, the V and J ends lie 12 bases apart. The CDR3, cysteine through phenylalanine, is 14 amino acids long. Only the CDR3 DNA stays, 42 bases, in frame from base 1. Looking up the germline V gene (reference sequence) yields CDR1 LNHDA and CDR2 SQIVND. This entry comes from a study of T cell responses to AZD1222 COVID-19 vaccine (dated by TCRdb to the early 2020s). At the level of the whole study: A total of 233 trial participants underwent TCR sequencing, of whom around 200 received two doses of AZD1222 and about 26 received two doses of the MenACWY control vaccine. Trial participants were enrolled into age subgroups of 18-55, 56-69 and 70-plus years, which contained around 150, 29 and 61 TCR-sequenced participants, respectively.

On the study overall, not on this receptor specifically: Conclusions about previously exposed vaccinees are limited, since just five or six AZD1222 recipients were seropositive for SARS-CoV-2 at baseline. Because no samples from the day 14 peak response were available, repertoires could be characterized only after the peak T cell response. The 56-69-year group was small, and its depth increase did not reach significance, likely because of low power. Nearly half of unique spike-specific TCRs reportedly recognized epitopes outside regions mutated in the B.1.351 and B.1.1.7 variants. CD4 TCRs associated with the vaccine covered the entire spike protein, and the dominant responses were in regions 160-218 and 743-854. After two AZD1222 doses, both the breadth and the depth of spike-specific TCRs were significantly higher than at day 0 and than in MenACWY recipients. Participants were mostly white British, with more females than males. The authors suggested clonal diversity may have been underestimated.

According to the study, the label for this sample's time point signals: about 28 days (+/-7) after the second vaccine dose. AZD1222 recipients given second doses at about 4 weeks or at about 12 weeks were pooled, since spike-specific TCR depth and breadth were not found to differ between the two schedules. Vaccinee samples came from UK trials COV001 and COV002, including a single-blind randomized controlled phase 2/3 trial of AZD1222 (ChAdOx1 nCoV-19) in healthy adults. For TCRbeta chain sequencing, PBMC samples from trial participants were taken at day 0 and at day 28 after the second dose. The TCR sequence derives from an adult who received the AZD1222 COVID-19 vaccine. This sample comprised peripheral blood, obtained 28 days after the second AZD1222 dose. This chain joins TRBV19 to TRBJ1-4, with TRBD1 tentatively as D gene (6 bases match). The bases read TGTGCCAGTAGGGTCGGACAGAATAATGAAAAACTGTTTTTT. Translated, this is CASRVGQNNEKLFF.